One sample yielded the 16 T cell receptor beta chains listed below, sequenced in a study of shared T cell receptors in the human thymus. Some clones are missing from TCRdb's copy, which holds only in-frame ones; the method was immunoSEQ multiplex PCR. Here the sample spans hundreds of thousands of clones, about four fifths being singletons. These data are also associated with another study on human thymus T cells.

Sequenced: thymocytes. The receptors were gathered from a boy under two years old with a congenital heart defect.

The V and J genes are TRBV25-1 and TRBJ2-7; perhaps TRBD2 as D (5 bases). V was trimmed by 0 bases and J by 6 bases, leaving 18 bases between them. Germline lookup yields CDR1 MGHDK and CDR2 SYGVNS. This CDR3 region has 16 residues. The CDR3 DNA sequence: TGTGCCAGCAGTGAATATAACAGCGACGCGGCGGGCGAGCAGTACTTC. Residues: CASSEYNSDAAGEQYF.

This sequence joins TRBV7-9 and TRBJ2-7, with 11 nucleotides matching TRBD2. The CDR3 runs 17 residues. Germline loops: CDR1 SEHNR, CDR2 FQNEAQ (reference sequence). V lost 3 bases, J lost 3 bases, and 10 bases stayed unmatched. In DNA form, the CDR3 reads TGTGCCAGCAGCTTGGTAGCGGGAGGGCCGCTGGTCTACGAGCAGTACTTC. This encodes CASSLVAGGPLVYEQYF.

The rearrangement uses TRBV7-8 and TRBJ1-1; TRBD1 aligns across 9 bases. Germline loops: CDR1 SGHVS, CDR2 FQNEAQ. This CDR3 has 18 residues. After removal of 1 base from V and 6 bases from J, the junction contained 15 bases not matched to a gene. The DNA for the CDR3 is TGTGCCAGCAGCTTAGAGAGGACCCCGGGACAGGGTGGGCCTGAAGCTTTCTTT. It codes for CASSLERTPGQGGPEAFF.

The chain couples TRBV18 to TRBJ2-3; 8 nucleotides agree with TRBD2. The CDR3 contains 17 residues. V shed 3 bases, J shed 0 bases, and the junction held 8 bases outside the gene matches. CDR1 is KGHSH, CDR2 LQKENI, per germline. The CDR3 nucleotides read TGTGCCAGCTCACCCCGACGAGCGGGAGCCAGCACAGATACGCAGTATTTT. The encoded protein is CASSPRRAGASTDTQYF.

As to this clone: A junction boundary mismatches the germline segment, possibly from a read error. V usage is TRBV5-4 and J usage is TRBJ2-1; D may be TRBD2 (8 bases). Germline CDR1 reads SGHNT; CDR2 reads YYREEE (reference sequence). CDR3 length equals 14 residues. CDR3 coding DNA: TGTGCCAGCAGCTTGGCGAGGGGGCTGACGGGGGGGATCTTC. This encodes CASSLARGLTGGIF.

The chain combines TRBV30 with TRBJ2-3; TRBD2 matches 8 bases. From germline, CDR1 is GTSNPN and CDR2 SVGIG (reference sequence). Unmatched junction bases numbered 18, after V lost 0 bases and J lost 10 bases. The CDR3 contains 17 residues. This chain's CDR3 is CAWSVPGRATTRCPQYF. DNA of the CDR3: TGTGCCTGGAGTGTACCCGGGAGGGCGACCACGCGGTGCCCGCAGTATTTT.

This clone was seen only once. This chain connects TRBV9 to TRBJ2-5, with TRBD2 matching 8 bases. The CDR3 extends over 16 amino acids. The germline V gene has CDR1 SGDLS and CDR2 YYNGEE. Unmatched junction bases numbered 5, after V lost 0 bases and J lost 1 base. The CDR3 sequence: CASSVVQLAVQETQYF. CDR3 coding DNA: TGTGCCAGCAGCGTAGTCCAACTAGCGGTCCAAGAGACCCAGTACTTC.

V and J are TRBV27 and TRBJ2-1, with D possibly being TRBD2 (6 bases). The germline V and J ends were trimmed by 7 bases and 3 bases, with 7 bases remaining between them. CDR3 length: 12 residues. Germline V gives CDR1 MNHEY, CDR2 SMNVEV (reference sequence). DNA of the CDR3: TGTGCCAGCAAGGACTACTACAATGAGCAGTTCTTC. The encoded protein is CASKDYYNEQFF.

This chain uses TRBV29-1 with TRBJ1-1; D ambiguous. The CDR3 covers 13 residues. The germline V gene has CDR1 SQVTM and CDR2 ANQGSEA. V was cut by 7 bases and J by 1 base, with 13 bases left in between. CDR3 sequence (DNA): TGCAGCGCCCCGGGGTTAGGGAACACTGAAGCTTTCTTT. This sequence encodes CSAPGLGNTEAFF.

The V call is TRBV10-1, the J call TRBJ2-1, with D perhaps TRBD2 (5 bases). Trimming cost V 4 bases and J 9 bases, with 13 bases left between them. The CDR3 loop spans 13 amino acids. Per germline, CDR1 WNHNN and CDR2 SYGVQD (reference sequence). The CDR3 coding sequence is TGCGCCAGCAGTGGAACTAGGTACCGTGAGCAGTTCTTC. Its translation is CASSGTRYREQFF.

The chain couples TRBV2 to TRBJ2-1; D may be TRBD1 (5 bases). The germline gives CDR1 SNHLY, CDR2 FYNNEI. The V end was cut by 5 bases, the J end by 5 bases, with 19 bases between. CDR3 length equals 16 residues. CDR3 sequence (DNA): TGTGCCAGCAGTACTTACAGGACCATAGATGACAATGAGCAGTTCTTC. It is translated as CASSTYRTIDDNEQFF.

The CDR3 DNA reads TGTGCCTCCTTTCGGAAGGGGGCTGGAAACACCATATATTTT. This sequence encodes CASFRKGAGNTIYF. V usage is TRBV30 and J usage is TRBJ1-3; a weak D match, TRBD1 (6 bases). Germline V lookup: CDR1 GTSNPN, CDR2 SVGIG (reference sequence). V was cut by 7 bases and J by 2 bases, with 15 bases left in between. CDR3 length equals 14 residues. Variable domain in full (rest from reference TRBV30 and TRBJ1-3): SQTIHQWPATLVQPVGSPLSLECTVEGTSNPNLYWYRQAAGRGLQLLFYSVGIGQISSEVPQNLSASRPQDRQFILSSKKLLLSDSGFYLCASFRKGAGNTIYFGEGSWLTVV.

The count of this clone is one. The rearrangement uses TRBV5-8 and TRBJ2-1, with D tentatively TRBD2 (6 bases). Germline V gene data show CDR1 as SGHTS and CDR2 as YDEGEE. The CDR3 spans 13 residues. The ends were cut back, 6 bases at V and 7 bases at J, with 14 bases in the middle. The CDR3 loop reads CASNRELGNEQFF. CDR3 sequence (DNA): TGTGCCAGCAATCGGGAGTTGGGTAATGAGCAGTTCTTC.

This clone was recorded only once. Likely a read error: the CDR3 ends without its conserved phenylalanine or tryptophan. No DNA is shown, since the ends of the CDR3 on it are uncertain; the CDR3 is the one TCRdb lists. The chain joins TRBV20-1 to TRBJ2-7; the tabulated D call, TRBD1, remains unverified against the DNA. The CDR3 has 11 amino acids, counting both end residues. The germline V gene encodes CDR1 DFQATT and CDR2 SNEGSKA (reference sequence). The CDR3 spells CSAPRPGGPQG.

This clone was counted a single time. The chain recombines TRBV30 with TRBJ2-7; 7 positions match TRBD1. Germline CDR1 GTSNPN, CDR2 SVGIG (reference sequence). Trimming removed 3 bases from V and 6 bases from J; junction bases left unmatched: 14. This CDR3 spans 15 amino acids. As DNA, the CDR3 is TGTGCCTGGAGCTCTACGACAGGGCTCCACGTCGAGCAGTACTTC. Translating it yields CAWSSTTGLHVEQYF.

The chain couples TRBV5-4 to TRBJ2-1, with 11 bases aligning to TRBD2. CDR1 SGHNT and CDR2 YYREEE come from the germline V gene (reference sequence). This CDR3 region has 17 residues. After removal of 2 bases from V and 5 bases from J, the junction contained 9 bases not matched to a gene. CDR3 nucleotides: TGTGCCAGCAGCTTTCTTAGCGGGAGGGCCAGGAACAATGAGCAGTTCTTC. As protein: CASSFLSGRARNNEQFF.